This T cell receptor (beta chain) was recorded in a study of T cells in narcolepsy. General study results and limits: Autoreactive HCRT-specific and TRIB2-specific clonotypes were marked in same-patient CSF-versus-blood CD4+ comparisons.

V lost 4 bases to trimming and J lost 2 bases, with 8 bases between them. The CDR3 extends over 13 amino acids. CDR1 and CDR2 (germline): LNHDA, SQIVND (reference sequence). Sequencing was performed with immunoSEQ multiplex PCR; in TCRdb, only in-frame clones are kept and a portion is missing. The data contain roughly 34,000 clones, about four fifths of them singletons. Worth noting for this clone: Its antigen is currently unknown.

The TCR comes from a human donor with narcolepsy. The source material was CD45RA- memory CD4+ T cells from PBMCs. The V call is TRBV19, the J call TRBJ2-5, with a possible D match to TRBD2 (5 bases). CDR3 nucleotide sequence: TGTGCCAGTAGTAGCGGACTTCAAGAGACCCAGTACTTC. Amino acid sequence: CASSSGLQETQYF. The entire variable domain, with the rest obtained from reference TRBV19 and TRBJ2-5, is as follows: DGGITQSPKYLFRKEGQNVTLSCEQNLNHDAMYWYRQDPGQGLRLIYYSQIVNDFQKGDIAEGYSVSREKKESFPLTVTSAQKNPTAFYLCASSSGLQETQYFGPGTRLLVL.